This T cell receptor (beta chain) was recovered during a study of blood T cells in healthy people across ages. Study conclusions and caveats: Higher diversity and more naive CD4+ cells were features of long-lived donors, compared to aged donors.

V was clipped by 4 bases and J by 2 bases; unmatched bases: 6. This CDR3 region has 15 residues. Germline CDR1 reads MNHNS; CDR2 reads SASEGT. A second roughly 6 to 11 cycle PCR used barcoded and J-beta primers. One entry per CDR3 protein results from TCRdb running MiXCR on the 5' RACE reads. The sample has approximately 1.5 million distinct CDR3 sequences; about 32% are singletons. A note on this clonotype: What it binds is not known.

The source of this sequence is a woman aged 25-40 years in good health. This chain links TRBV6-1 with TRBJ2-7, with 9 bases identical to TRBD1. Sequencing used blood. CDR3 amino acids: CASSVSGQGTYEQYF. DNA of the CDR3: TGTGCCAGCAGTGTATCCGGACAGGGGACCTACGAGCAGTACTTC.